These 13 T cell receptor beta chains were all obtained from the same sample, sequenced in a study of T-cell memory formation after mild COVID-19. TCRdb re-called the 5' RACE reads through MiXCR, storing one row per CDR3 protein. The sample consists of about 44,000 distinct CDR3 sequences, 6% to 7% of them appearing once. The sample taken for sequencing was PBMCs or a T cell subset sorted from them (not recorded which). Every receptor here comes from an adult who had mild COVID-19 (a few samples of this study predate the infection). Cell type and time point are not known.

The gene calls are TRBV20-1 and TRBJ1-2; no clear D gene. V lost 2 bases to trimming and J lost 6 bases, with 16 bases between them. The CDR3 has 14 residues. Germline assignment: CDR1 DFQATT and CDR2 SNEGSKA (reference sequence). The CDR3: CSARPRVMSHGYTF. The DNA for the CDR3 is TGCAGTGCTAGACCAAGGGTAATGTCTCATGGCTACACCTTC.

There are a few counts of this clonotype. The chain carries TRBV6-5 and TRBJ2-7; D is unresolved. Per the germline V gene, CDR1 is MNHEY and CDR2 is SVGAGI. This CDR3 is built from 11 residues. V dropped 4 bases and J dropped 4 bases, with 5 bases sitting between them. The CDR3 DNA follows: TGTGCCAGCAGTTGGGCGTACGAGCAGTACTTC. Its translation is CASSWAYEQYF.

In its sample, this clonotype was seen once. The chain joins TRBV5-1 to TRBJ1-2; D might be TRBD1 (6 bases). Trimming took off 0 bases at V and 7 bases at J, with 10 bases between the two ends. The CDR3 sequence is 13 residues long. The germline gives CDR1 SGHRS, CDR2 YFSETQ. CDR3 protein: CASSLGTAGGYTF. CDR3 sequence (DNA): TGCGCCAGCAGCTTGGGGACAGCCGGTGGCTACACCTTC.

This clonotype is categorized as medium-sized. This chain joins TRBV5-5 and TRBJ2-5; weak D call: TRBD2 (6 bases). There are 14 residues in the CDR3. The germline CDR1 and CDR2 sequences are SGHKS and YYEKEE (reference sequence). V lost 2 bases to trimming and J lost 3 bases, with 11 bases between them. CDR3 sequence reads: CASSLAGTEETQYF. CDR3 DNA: TGTGCCAGCAGCTTAGCGGGTACTGAAGAGACCCAGTACTTC.

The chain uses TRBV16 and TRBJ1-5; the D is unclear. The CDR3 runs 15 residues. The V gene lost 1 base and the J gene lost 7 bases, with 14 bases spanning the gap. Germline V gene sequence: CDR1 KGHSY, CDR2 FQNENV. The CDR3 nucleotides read TGTGCCAGCAGCCAATTCAGGCCAGCCGGGCAGCCCCAGCATTTT. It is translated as CASSQFRPAGQPQHF.

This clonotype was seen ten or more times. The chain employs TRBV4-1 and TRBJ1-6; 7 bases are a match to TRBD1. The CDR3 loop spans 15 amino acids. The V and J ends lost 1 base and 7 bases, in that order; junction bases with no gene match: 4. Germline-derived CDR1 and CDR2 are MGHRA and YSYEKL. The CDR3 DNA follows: TGCGCCAGCAGCCAAGGGGACAGCTTAAATTCACCCCTCCACTTT. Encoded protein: CASSQGDSLNSPLHF.

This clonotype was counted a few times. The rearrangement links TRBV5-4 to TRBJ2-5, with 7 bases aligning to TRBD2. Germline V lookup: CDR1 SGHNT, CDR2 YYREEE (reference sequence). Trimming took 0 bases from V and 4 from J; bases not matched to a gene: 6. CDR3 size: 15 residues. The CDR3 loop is CASSLVTGEGETQYF. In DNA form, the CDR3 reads TGTGCCAGCAGCTTGGTGACGGGGGAGGGAGAGACCCAGTACTTC.

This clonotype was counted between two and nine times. CDR3 region: CASTQQGDFYGYTF. The CDR3 nucleotides are TGTGCCAGCACCCAACAGGGCGACTTCTATGGCTACACCTTC. The genes are TRBV6-6 and TRBJ1-2; weak D call: TRBD1 (6 bases). The V end was cut by 7 bases, the J end by 4 bases, with 16 bases between. The CDR3 has 14 residues. Looked up from germline, CDR1 is MNHNY and CDR2 is SVGAGI (reference sequence).

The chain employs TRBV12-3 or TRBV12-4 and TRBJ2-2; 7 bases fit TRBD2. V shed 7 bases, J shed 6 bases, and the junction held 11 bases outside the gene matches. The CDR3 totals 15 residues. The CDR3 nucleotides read TGTGCCAGCACCCCCCAGGGAGGGAGCGCCGGGGAGCTGTTTTTT. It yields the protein CASTPQGGSAGELFF.

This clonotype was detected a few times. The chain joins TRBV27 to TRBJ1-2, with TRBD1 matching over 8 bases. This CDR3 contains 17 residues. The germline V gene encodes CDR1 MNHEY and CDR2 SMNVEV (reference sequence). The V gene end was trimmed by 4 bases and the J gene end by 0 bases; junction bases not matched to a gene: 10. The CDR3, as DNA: TGTGCCAGCAGTTCAAATCTACAGGGGGGTTCTAACTATGGCTACACCTTC. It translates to CASSSNLQGGSNYGYTF.

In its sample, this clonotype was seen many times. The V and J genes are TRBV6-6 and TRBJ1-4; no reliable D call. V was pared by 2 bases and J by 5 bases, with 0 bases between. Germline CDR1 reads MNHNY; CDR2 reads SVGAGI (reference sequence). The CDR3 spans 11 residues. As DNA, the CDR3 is TGTGCCAGCAGTTACAATGAAAAACTGTTTTTT. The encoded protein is CASSYNEKLFF.

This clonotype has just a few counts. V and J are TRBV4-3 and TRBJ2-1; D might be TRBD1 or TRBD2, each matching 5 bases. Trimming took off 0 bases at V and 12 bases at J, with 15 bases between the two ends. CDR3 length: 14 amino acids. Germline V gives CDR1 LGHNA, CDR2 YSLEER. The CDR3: CASSQDRGEGGQFF. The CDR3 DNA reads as TGCGCCAGCAGCCAAGATAGAGGGGAAGGTGGGCAGTTCTTC.

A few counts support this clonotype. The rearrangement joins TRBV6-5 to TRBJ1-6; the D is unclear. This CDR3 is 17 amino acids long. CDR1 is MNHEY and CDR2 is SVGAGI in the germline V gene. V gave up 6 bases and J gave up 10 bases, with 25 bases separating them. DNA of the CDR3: TGTGCCAGCAGAAAACAATCCGTCTTGGGAGGAAGGTCACCCCTCCACTTT. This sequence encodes CASRKQSVLGGRSPLHF.